Included here is one TCR beta chain sequence, with context. Its matching antigen is unknown. This specimen belongs to a study of monozygotic twins with inflammatory bowel disease. Study results and limitations: Limited power may explain why concordant and discordant twins showed no difference in repertoire similarity. The data gave no support to a single strong IBD-associated signal or clonotype.

TCRdb derives one entry per CDR3 protein from the 5' RACE reads, leaving out DNA. This table holds fewer than 200,000 distinct CDR3 sequences. The TCR was taken from a human donor with ulcerative colitis or Crohn's disease, or a healthy co-twin of an affected twin (not recorded which). The specimen was blood.

The chain's CDR3 is CSAPGTGTSIMYNEQFF. V is TRBV20-1 and J is TRBJ2-1; no DNA is available, so the TRBD1 call from TCRdb remains unchecked. Germline values: CDR1 DFQATT, CDR2 SNEGSKA (reference sequence). This CDR3 comprises 17 residues.